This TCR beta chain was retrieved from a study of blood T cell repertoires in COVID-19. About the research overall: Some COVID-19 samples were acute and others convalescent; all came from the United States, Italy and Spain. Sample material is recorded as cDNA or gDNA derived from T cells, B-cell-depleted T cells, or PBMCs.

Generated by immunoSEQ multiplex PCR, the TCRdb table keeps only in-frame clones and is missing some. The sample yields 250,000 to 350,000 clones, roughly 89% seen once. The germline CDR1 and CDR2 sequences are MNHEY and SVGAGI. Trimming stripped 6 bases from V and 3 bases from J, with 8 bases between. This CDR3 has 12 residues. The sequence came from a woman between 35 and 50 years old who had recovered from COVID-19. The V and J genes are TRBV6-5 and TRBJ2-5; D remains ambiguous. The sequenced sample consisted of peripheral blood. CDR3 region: CASSPFEETQYF. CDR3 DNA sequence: TGTGCCAGCAGCCCCTTTGAAGAGACCCAGTACTTC.